The clone carrying this T cell receptor (beta chain) was observed a few times. These data belong to a study of early T cells in non-severe SARS-CoV-2 infection. Unique molecular identifiers (one per individual cDNA molecule) were attached. TCRdb re-called the 5' RACE reads with MiXCR, one entry per CDR3 protein. The table lists roughly 80,000 distinct CDR3 sequences, about 11% of them singletons, with approximately 12% in the top ten. The material sequenced was whole blood, taken at baseline. This clonotype was obtained from an adult who was a healthcare worker with PCR-confirmed SARS-CoV-2 infection or an uninfected control (not recorded which).

The CDR3 is CSAKPTTGNNSPLHF. CDR3 nucleotide sequence: TGCAGTGCAAAACCAACGACAGGGAATAATTCACCCCTCCACTTT. The chain joins TRBV20-1 to TRBJ1-6, with TRBD1 matching over 7 bases. CDR1 is DFQATT, CDR2 SNEGSKA, per germline (reference sequence). After removal of 6 bases from V and 5 bases from J, the junction contained 10 bases not matched to a gene. The CDR3 totals 15 residues.